The T cell receptor beta chain described here comes from a study of blood T cell repertoires in COVID-19. Profiling relied on immunoSEQ multiplex PCR, and the TCRdb table lists in-frame clones only, not all of them. The table includes about 370,000 clones, more than 75% detected once. The germline V gene encodes CDR1 LGHNA and CDR2 YSLEER. The CDR3 has 16 residues. V lost 0 bases to trimming and J lost 8 bases; unmatched junction nucleotides: 7. This sequence joins TRBV4-3 and TRBJ1-4; TRBD1 aligns across 9 bases. Sequencing was done on a sample of peripheral blood. This clonotype was sampled from a young woman with COVID-19, enrolled during active disease. CDR3 DNA sequence: TGCGCCAGCAGCCAAGATAGGGGACAGGGTTACGAAAAACTGTTTTTT. This gives the protein CASSQDRGQGYEKLFF.